Presented here are 22 T cell receptor beta chains from one specimen sequenced in a study of T cell responses to AZD1222 COVID-19 vaccine. Clones were read by immunoSEQ multiplex PCR, and TCRdb kept only the in-frame ones, dropping some. Among 110,000 to 150,000 clones listed, approximately 85% were seen once. This material consisted of peripheral blood, taken on day 0 of AZD1222 vaccination. Receptor source: an adult in good health.

CDR3 residues: CASSTDSSYNEQFF. For the CDR3, the DNA is TGTGCCAGCAGTACGGACAGCTCCTACAATGAGCAGTTCTTC. This chain uses TRBV7-2 with TRBJ2-1, with D maybe TRBD1 (6 bases). Between the trimmed V and J ends, which lost 6 bases and 0 bases, there was a span of 9 bases. The CDR3 totals 14 residues. Germline-derived CDR1 and CDR2 are SGHTA and FQGNSA. Drawing the rest from reference TRBV7-2 and TRBJ2-1, the complete variable domain is GAGVSQSPSNKVTEKGKDVELRCDPISGHTALYWYRQSLGQGLEFLIYFQGNSAPDKSGLPSDRFSAERTGGSVSTLTIQRTQQEDSAVYLCASSTDSSYNEQFFGPGTRLTVL.

The chain joins TRBV6-6 to TRBJ1-2; unclear D gene. Trimming removed 8 bases from V and 4 bases from J, with 8 bases in between. CDR1 is MNHNY and CDR2 is SVGAGI in the germline V gene (reference sequence). The CDR3 is made up of 11 amino acids. CDR3 residues: CASVTAYGYTF. Written as DNA, the CDR3 is TGTGCCAGCGTAACAGCCTATGGCTACACCTTC.

V and J are TRBV10-3 and TRBJ1-2; TRBD1 aligns across 8 bases. Germline V gene sequence: CDR1 ENHRY, CDR2 SYGVKD. V trimming: 6 bases; J trimming: 3 bases; junction bases outside the gene matches: 3. CDR3 length: 13 amino acids. CDR3 loop: CAISMDRDYGYTF. DNA for the CDR3: TGTGCCATCAGCATGGACAGGGACTATGGCTACACCTTC.

A few counts support this clone. The chain couples TRBV14 to TRBJ1-3; no reliable D call. The CDR3 length is 14 residues. The germline V gene encodes CDR1 SGHDN and CDR2 FVKESK. V was trimmed by 1 base and J by 0 bases, leaving 4 bases between them. The CDR3 region has the DNA TGTGCCAGCAGCCAAGTCCGCTCTGGAAACACCATATATTTT. It specifies CASSQVRSGNTIYF. Full variable domain (rest looked up from reference TRBV14 and TRBJ1-3): EAGVTQFPSHSVIEKGQTVTLRCDPISGHDNLYWYRRVMGKEIKFLLHFVKESKQDESGMPNNRFLAERTGGTYSTLKVQPAELEDSGVYFCASSQVRSGNTIYFGEGSWLTVV.

This chain uses TRBV20-1 with TRBJ2-7, with 11 bases aligning to TRBD2. The V and J ends lost 3 bases and 4 bases, in that order; junction bases with no gene match: 5. Germline CDR1 reads DFQATT; CDR2 reads SNEGSKA (reference sequence). This CDR3 contains 14 residues. The CDR3 DNA reads TGCAGTGCTAGTCAGACTAGCGGGAAATACGAGCAGTACTTC. It is translated as CSASQTSGKYEQYF.

By proportion, this clone is medium-sized. This CDR3 reads CAIGTGDEKLFF. CDR3 sequence (DNA): TGTGCTATCGGGACAGGTGATGAAAAACTGTTTTTT. V usage is TRBV10-3 and J usage is TRBJ1-4, with 8 nucleotides matching TRBD1. Germline loops: CDR1 ENHRY, CDR2 SYGVKD. The CDR3 is 12 amino acids.

In its sample, this clone was seen a few times. The gene calls are TRBV5-1 and TRBJ1-2; possibly TRBD1 for D (5 bases). The CDR3 is made up of 13 amino acids. The germline CDR1 and CDR2 sequences are SGHRS and YFSETQ. The V gene lost 7 bases and the J gene lost 2 bases, with 12 bases spanning the gap. In DNA form, the CDR3 reads TGCGCCAGCTGGGGCGGGAACAACTATGGCTACACCTTC. Its protein is CASWGGNNYGYTF.

The rearrangement uses TRBV2 and TRBJ1-1, with 8 bases that match TRBD1. The V and J ends lost 6 bases and 11 bases, in that order; junction bases with no gene match: 14. The germline V gene has CDR1 SNHLY and CDR2 FYNNEI. The length of the CDR3 is 14 residues. This chain's CDR3 is CASSGGQAREGAFF. For the CDR3, the DNA is TGTGCCAGCAGCGGGGGACAGGCCAGGGAAGGGGCTTTCTTT.

The chain employs TRBV5-1 and TRBJ1-1; no definite D call. With 4 bases removed from V and 4 bases from J, the gap between germline ends came to 14 bases. Germline assignment: CDR1 SGHRS and CDR2 YFSETQ. This CDR3 spans 14 amino acids. The CDR3: CASSIDESRTEAFF. The DNA for the CDR3 is TGCGCCAGCAGCATTGACGAGTCCCGCACTGAAGCTTTCTTT.

The rearrangement joins TRBV6-4 to TRBJ1-1; no clear D gene. The CDR3 is made up of 14 amino acids. The V end lost 8 bases, the J end lost 1 base, and 14 bases lay between the germline ends. CDR1 and CDR2 from the germline V gene are MRHNA and SNTAGT. CDR3 sequence: CASSADPSNTEAFF. In DNA form, the CDR3 reads TGTGCCAGCTCGGCGGATCCCTCGAACACTGAAGCTTTCTTT.

The chain joins TRBV30 to TRBJ2-1; the D gene is possibly TRBD2 (5 bases). The germline gives CDR1 GTSNPN, CDR2 SVGIG (reference sequence). Trimming left V 5 bases short and J 0 bases short, with 8 bases between. This CDR3 is built from 13 residues. In DNA form, the CDR3 reads TGTGCCTGGGCGGGTGGCTCCTACAATGAGCAGTTCTTC. It encodes CAWAGGSYNEQFF.

The chain recombines TRBV18 with TRBJ1-1, with 7 bases aligning to TRBD1. The CDR3 consists of 15 residues. Germline assignment: CDR1 KGHSH and CDR2 LQKENI. J lost 4 bases, V lost 3 bases, and 8 bases had no gene match. This chain's CDR3 is CASSPRQGGGTEAFF. In DNA form, the CDR3 reads TGTGCCAGCTCACCCAGACAGGGCGGGGGCACTGAAGCTTTCTTT. Filled out from reference TRBV18 and TRBJ1-1, the complete variable domain reads NAGVMQNPRHLVRRRGQEARLRCSPMKGHSHVYWYRQLPEEGLKFMVYLQKENIIDESGMPKERFSAEFPKEGPSILRIQQVVRGDSAAYFCASSPRQGGGTEAFFGQGTRLTVV.

The V call is TRBV6-1, the J call TRBJ2-1; D is undetermined. The V and J ends lost 2 bases and 6 bases respectively, with 8 bases between them. Germline V gene data show CDR1 as MNHNS and CDR2 as SASEGT. The CDR3 totals 13 residues. Here the CDR3 reads CASSEFGLNEQFF. The CDR3 nucleotides read TGTGCCAGCAGTGAATTTGGGCTCAATGAGCAGTTCTTC.

The table lists this clone with a count of one. The V call is TRBV28, the J call TRBJ1-1, with a weak D call TRBD1 (5 bases). The CDR3 is 16 amino acids. Germline-derived CDR1 and CDR2 are MDHEN and SYDVKM. The V and J ends lost 3 bases and 12 bases respectively, with 26 bases between them. The CDR3 DNA is TGTGCCAGCAGTTTTATCTTGGGGCCCTCAGGGAAGGGATCTTTCTTT. This encodes CASSFILGPSGKGSFF.

V and J are TRBV9 and TRBJ1-6, with D maybe TRBD1 (5 bases). This CDR3 spans 14 amino acids. Germline CDR1 reads SGDLS; CDR2 reads YYNGEE. Between the trimmed V and J ends, which lost 3 bases and 7 bases, there was a span of 11 bases. In DNA form, the CDR3 reads TGTGCCAGCAGCGCTTTGACAGAAAATTCACCCCTCCACTTT. This codes for CASSALTENSPLHF.

The chain couples TRBV28 to TRBJ2-3, with 9 bases lining up with TRBD1. Germline CDR1 MDHEN, CDR2 SYDVKM. The CDR3 runs to 13 residues. Trimming took 7 bases from V and 4 from J; bases not matched to a gene: 3. The CDR3 nucleotides are TGTGCCAGCATCGACAGGGGGGCAGATACGCAGTATTTT. It translates to CASIDRGADTQYF. The full variable domain, rest sourced from reference TRBV28 and TRBJ2-3, is DVKVTQSSRYLVKRTGEKVFLECVQDMDHENMFWYRQDPGLGLRLIYFSYDVKMKEKGDIPEGYSVSREKKERFSLILESASTNQTSMYLCASIDRGADTQYFGPGTRLTVL.

This clone was recorded a few times. V and J are TRBV19 and TRBJ2-7; TRBD2 aligns across 7 bases. CDR3 length: 14 residues. Germline V lookup: CDR1 LNHDA, CDR2 SQIVND (reference sequence). V lost 5 bases, J lost 4 bases, and 8 bases stayed unmatched. The CDR3 is CASSPTGTTYEQYF. CDR3 sequence (DNA): TGTGCCAGTAGTCCCACCGGGACTACATACGAGCAGTACTTC.

The V gene is TRBV11-2, the J gene TRBJ2-6; D possibly corresponds to TRBD1 (5 bases). V was trimmed by 6 bases and J by 1 base, leaving 10 bases between them. CDR1 and CDR2 (germline): SGHAT, FQNNGV. The CDR3 runs to 15 residues. The CDR3 reads CASRWGGSGANVLTF. CDR3 DNA: TGTGCCAGCAGGTGGGGCGGATCTGGGGCCAACGTCCTGACTTTC.

The chain joins TRBV6-5 to TRBJ2-7, with D possibly TRBD1 on 6 matching bases. The CDR3 loop spans 11 amino acids. Per the germline V gene, CDR1 is MNHEY and CDR2 is SVGAGI. V lost 9 bases and J lost 3, with 9 bases in between. Here the CDR3 reads CASLRGYEQYF. Written as DNA, the CDR3 is TGTGCCAGTCTCAGGGGCTACGAGCAGTACTTC.

This chain links TRBV11-2 with TRBJ1-4; 9 bases fit TRBD1. The CDR3 sequence is 15 residues long. V was pared by 5 bases and J by 8 bases, with 9 bases of the junction left unmatched. Germline CDR1 is SGHAT and CDR2 is FQNNGV. The CDR3: CASSAVDRGDEKLFF. Written as DNA, the CDR3 is TGTGCCAGCAGCGCCGTCGACAGGGGGGACGAAAAACTGTTTTTT.

The chain combines TRBV25-1 with TRBJ2-7, with 11 bases identical to TRBD1. CDR3 length: 14 residues. Trimming removed 4 bases from V and 4 bases from J; junction bases left unmatched: 3. Germline V gene data show CDR1 as MGHDK and CDR2 as SYGVNS. The CDR3 spells CASSGGQGEYEQYF. The CDR3 DNA reads TGTGCCAGCAGTGGGGGACAGGGGGAGTACGAGCAGTACTTC.

CDR3 amino acids: CASSLGLAGTGWANEQFF. In DNA, the CDR3 is TGTGCCAGCAGCCTAGGCCTCGCCGGGACAGGGTGGGCGAATGAGCAGTTCTTC. This sequence joins TRBV7-8 and TRBJ2-1; TRBD1 aligns across 9 bases. Germline V gene lookup returns CDR1 SGHVS and CDR2 FQNEAQ. This CDR3 contains 18 residues. Trimming cost V 5 bases and J 7 bases; bases outside gene matches: 18.